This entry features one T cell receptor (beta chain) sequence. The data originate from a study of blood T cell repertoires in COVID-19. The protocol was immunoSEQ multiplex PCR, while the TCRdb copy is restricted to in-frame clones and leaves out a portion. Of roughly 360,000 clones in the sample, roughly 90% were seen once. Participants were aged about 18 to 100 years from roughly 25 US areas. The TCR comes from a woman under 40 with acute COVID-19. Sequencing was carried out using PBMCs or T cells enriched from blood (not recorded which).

DNA for the CDR3: TGTGCCATCAGTGAGGGCCCACGGGGAGCGGCGAACACCGGGGAGCTGTTTTTT. Translating it yields CAISEGPRGAANTGELFF. J is TRBJ2-2 and V is TRBV10-3; weak D call: TRBD2 (5 bases). Trimming pared 2 bases from V and 0 bases from J, leaving 16 bases between. CDR3 length equals 18 residues. Germline V gene lookup returns CDR1 ENHRY and CDR2 SYGVKD.